This T cell receptor beta chain is drawn from a study of shared clonotypes between healthy human individuals. Per germline, CDR1 SGHRS and CDR2 YFSETQ. V shed 0 bases and J shed 6 bases, with 13 bases lying between them. CDR3 length: 14 residues. Clones were read by immunoSEQ multiplex PCR, and TCRdb kept only the in-frame ones, dropping some. The data show approximately 2.4 million clones, nearly 97% seen once. With respect to this clone: Its antigen is undetermined.

General study results and limits: The naive CD4 repertoires of a handful of donors were compared, and roughly 5% of clonotypes were shared.

Sequenced sample: naive CD4+ T cells sorted from blood. Subset reported: CD45RA+ positively selected. The chain combines TRBV5-1 with TRBJ2-7; a possible D gene is TRBD2 (6 bases). This sequence was found in a man younger than 35 in good health. The DNA for the CDR3 is TGCGCCAGCAGCTTGGGCGGGGTAGGACTCGAGCAGTACTTC. This codes for CASSLGGVGLEQYF. The full variable domain, with the rest looked up from reference TRBV5-1 and TRBJ2-7, is KAGVTQTPRYLIKTRGQQVTLSCSPISGHRSVSWYQQTPGQGLQFLFEYFSETQRNKGNFPGRFSGRQFSNSRSEMNVSTLELGDSALYLCASSLGGVGLEQYFGPGTRLTVT.